One sample yielded the 9 T cell receptor beta chains listed below, sequenced in a study of T cell responses to AZD1222 COVID-19 vaccine. Sequencing was performed with immunoSEQ multiplex PCR; in TCRdb, only in-frame clones are kept and a portion is missing. There are 57,000 or so clones in the sample; more than 70% occur only once, and about 21% lies in the top ten. The starting material was peripheral blood, obtained on day 0 of MenACWY control vaccination. The receptors come from an adult in good health.

The chain is built from TRBV19 and TRBJ1-1, with D unclear. The V and J ends lost 5 bases and 1 base respectively, with 11 bases between them. CDR1 is LNHDA, CDR2 SQIVND, per germline (reference sequence). The CDR3 is made up of 14 amino acids. CDR3 loop: CASSGQRANTEAFF. The CDR3 DNA reads TGTGCCAGTAGTGGGCAGAGGGCGAACACTGAAGCTTTCTTT.

This clone was observed a few times. The chain carries TRBV30 and TRBJ2-1, with 10 positions matching TRBD2. Germline CDR1 GTSNPN, CDR2 SVGIG (reference sequence). V lost 4 bases, J lost 8 bases, and 14 bases stayed unmatched. CDR3 length: 16 residues. In DNA, the CDR3 is TGTGCCTGGACCACCGGGGGTAGCGGGAGGTTGGATGAGCAGTTCTTC. It codes for CAWTTGGSGRLDEQFF.

This clone was seen more than once but under ten times. The chain joins TRBV3-1 (or the pseudogene TRBV3-2) to TRBJ2-5; TRBD2 matches at 11 bases. Looked up from germline, CDR1 is LGHDT and CDR2 is YNNKEL (reference sequence). This CDR3 region has 19 residues. The trim removed 4 bases at V and 4 bases at J, leaving 17 bases unmatched. CDR3 sequence reads: CASSPGTSGSRGWTETQYF. CDR3 nucleotides: TGTGCCAGCAGCCCGGGGACTAGCGGATCCCGGGGATGGACAGAGACCCAGTACTTC.

The V gene is TRBV28, the J gene TRBJ1-5, with a tentative D call TRBD1 (6 bases). The germline gives CDR1 MDHEN, CDR2 SYDVKM. This CDR3 has 15 amino acids. V lost 7 bases and J lost 2, with 15 bases in between. The CDR3, as DNA: TGTGCCAGCAACCCAAGGGGGAGGGGCAATCAGCCCCAGCATTTT. Translated: CASNPRGRGNQPQHF.

The chain recombines TRBV7-2 with TRBJ2-3, with TRBD1 matching over 7 bases. CDR3 length: 14 amino acids. CDR1 and CDR2 from the germline V gene are SGHTA and FQGNSA. J lost 7 bases, V lost 5 bases, and 9 bases had no gene match. For the CDR3, the DNA is TGTGCCAGCAGCGTAACGGGACAGACAAATACGCAGTATTTT. Amino acid sequence: CASSVTGQTNTQYF.

V usage is TRBV6-5 and J usage is TRBJ2-7, with 10 nucleotides matching TRBD1. Germline CDR1 and CDR2: MNHEY and SVGAGI. V gave up 4 bases and J gave up 0 bases; unmatched junction bases: 6. There are 16 residues in the CDR3. The CDR3 is CASSFTTGGPSYEQYF. Written as DNA, the CDR3 is TGTGCCAGCAGTTTCACGACAGGGGGCCCCTCCTACGAGCAGTACTTC.

The rearrangement links TRBV25-1 to TRBJ2-2; TRBD1 is a possible D gene (5 bases). Trimming removed 4 bases at V and 1 base at J, with 10 bases between. Germline V gene sequence: CDR1 MGHDK, CDR2 SYGVNS. This CDR3 has 15 amino acids. CDR3: CASSASQGNTGELFF. Here the CDR3 DNA reads TGTGCCAGCAGTGCATCCCAGGGGAACACCGGGGAGCTGTTTTTT.

This clone appeared a few times. The V gene is TRBV7-3, the J gene TRBJ2-7; TRBD2 agrees at 9 bases. J lost 7 bases, V lost 2 bases, and 3 bases had no gene match. CDR1 SGHTA and CDR2 FQGTGA come from the germline V gene. This CDR3 spans 13 amino acids. The chain's CDR3 is CASSLAGGLEQYF. CDR3 bases: TGTGCCAGCAGCTTAGCGGGAGGGCTTGAGCAGTACTTC.

The rearrangement uses TRBV27 and TRBJ2-3, with D unresolved. The ends were cut back, 5 bases at V and 10 bases at J, with 13 bases in the middle. This CDR3 region has 12 residues. Looked up from germline, CDR1 is MNHEY and CDR2 is SMNVEV (reference sequence). The CDR3 coding sequence is TGTGCCAGCAGTCCGCGCCAGCGAGCGCAGTATTTT. Protein product: CASSPRQRAQYF.